One T cell receptor (beta chain) is described in this entry. The CDR3 runs 17 residues. Germline loops: CDR1 LGHDT, CDR2 YNNKEL (reference sequence). The V end was cut by 4 bases, the J end by 3 bases, with 21 bases between. Data came from immunoSEQ multiplex PCR; TCRdb stores just in-frame clones and leaves some out. The profile shows approximately 170,000 clones, around 84% of them singletons. These data belong to a study of blood T cell repertoires in COVID-19. Study as a whole: Both acute and convalescent COVID-19 samples were obtained from the United States, Italy and Spain.

Across roughly 25 US areas, participants ranged in age from about 18 to 100 years. Recovery meant two consecutive negative NP/OP PCR tests, professional clearance, or resolved symptoms. Sample: PBMCs or T cells enriched from blood (not recorded which). The receptor was derived from a man in his forties who had recovered from COVID-19. The chain couples TRBV3-1 (or the pseudogene TRBV3-2) to TRBJ1-2, with D maybe TRBD1 (5 bases). CDR3 sequence (DNA): TGTGCCAGCAGCCCAGACAGCGTACCAGACTGGGACTATGGCTACACCTTC. Its protein product is CASSPDSVPDWDYGYTF.